This is a list of T cell receptor beta chains from one sample in a study of T cells in Graves' hyperthyroidism and ophthalmopathy. TCRdb independently ran MiXCR on the multiplex PCR reads; one entry per CDR3 protein. The sample contains about 260,000 distinct CDR3 sequences, 16% of which appear only once. Sequenced material: blood. These receptor sequences come from a woman in her late teens or twenties with Graves' ophthalmopathy. Both conserved end residues are part of each CDR3. Fields, in order: V gene, J gene, D gene, clone size, CDR3 DNA, CDR3 protein. D genes are given only for firm matches. Some rows mark clone size as missing; the rest say once, few, many or name a class of expanded clone.

TRBV18	TRBJ2-3	-	many	TGTGCCAGCCGCAAAGGGGAGTACGGCACAGATACGCAGTATTTT	CASRKGEYGTDTQYF
TRBV12-3/TRBV12-4	TRBJ2-1	TRBD2	many	TGTGCCAGCAGTATATGGACTAGCGGGGGGTACAATGAGCAGTTCTTC	CASSIWTSGGYNEQFF
TRBV7-2	TRBJ2-1	TRBD2	many	TGTGCCAGCAGCTTATTGGCTAGCGGGGGGGCCCTCTACAATGAGCAGTTCTTC	CASSLLASGGALYNEQFF
TRBV27	TRBJ2-7	TRBD1	many	TGTGCCAGCAGCGTAAGGGGGCACTTAGCCTACGAGCAGTACTTC	CASSVRGHLAYEQYF
TRBV3-1	TRBJ1-2	TRBD1	many	TGTGCCAGCAGCCAAGATAACAGGGGAGACTATGGCTACACCTTC	CASSQDNRGDYGYTF
TRBV28	TRBJ2-1	-	many	TGTGCCAGCAGTTTTGGTGCGGGGAGGTTGTCCTACAATGAGCAGTTCTTC	CASSFGAGRLSYNEQFF
TRBV11-2	TRBJ2-1	TRBD1	few	TGTGCCAGCAGCTTAGGATCATCAGGGGGACCTTTGAATGAGCAGTTCTTC	CASSLGSSGGPLNEQFF
TRBV4-1	TRBJ1-5	-	many	TGCGCCAGCAGCCCAATACTGGGCAATCAGCCCCAGCATTTT	CASSPILGNQPQHF
TRBV12-3/TRBV12-4	TRBJ2-5	-	-	TGTGCCAGCAGTTTAGATGGCTATCGGACCCAGTACTTC	CASSLDGYRTQYF
TRBV4-3	TRBJ1-2	-	-	TGCGCCAGCAGCCCTGGCCCGGGGCTCTGGAACTATGGCTACACCTTC	CASSPGPGLWNYGYTF
TRBV12-3/TRBV12-4	TRBJ1-5	-	many	TGTGCCAGCAGTTTAAGGGAAGAGAGCAATCAGCCCCAGCATTTT	CASSLREESNQPQHF
TRBV20-1	TRBJ1-5	-	many	TGCAGTGCTAGCCCTGGGGATAGCAATCAGCCCCAGCATTTT	CSASPGDSNQPQHF
TRBV5-6	TRBJ2-3	TRBD1	-	TGTGCCAGCAGCAGACGGACAGGGGCAGATACGCAGTATTTT	CASSRRTGADTQYF
TRBV13	TRBJ2-1	TRBD2	many	TGTGCCAGCAGCCTAGGACTAGAAAAAAACAATGAGCAGTTCTTC	CASSLGLEKNNEQFF
TRBV27	TRBJ2-1	TRBD2	many	TGTGCCAGCAGTTTAGAGGGGACTAGCGCTTCCAATGAGCAGTTCTTC	CASSLEGTSASNEQFF
TRBV4-1	TRBJ1-3	-	many	TGCGCCAGCAGCCAGGTATTTGGCGGAAACACCATATATTTT	CASSQVFGGNTIYF
TRBV19	TRBJ1-5	-	many	TGTGCCAGTAGTTTCCTCACCCCAGGGGATCAGCCCCAGCATTTT	CASSFLTPGDQPQHF
TRBV24-1	TRBJ1-2	-	-	TGTGCCACCAGTGATCGGTTGACTGGTGGCTACACCTTC	CATSDRLTGGYTF
TRBV29-1	TRBJ1-5	-	many	TGCAGCGTTGGCGACCCAGGTCAGCCCCAGCATTTT	CSVGDPGQPQHF
TRBV6-2/TRBV6-3	TRBJ2-1	-	many	TGTGCCAGCAGTTACTCGCCTAGACCAGCCTACAATGAGCAGTTCTTC	CASSYSPRPAYNEQFF
TRBV12-3/TRBV12-4	TRBJ1-5	-	many	TGTGCCAGCAGTTTTCAGGGTGGGAATAGCAATCAGCCCCAGCATTTT	CASSFQGGNSNQPQHF
TRBV7-9	TRBJ2-1	TRBD2	many	TGTGCCAGCACAACTAGCGGCTCCTACAATGAGCAGTTCTTC	CASTTSGSYNEQFF
TRBV27	TRBJ2-3	TRBD2	-	TGTGCCAGCAGTTTGTCGGGGGGGCCATCAGATACGCAGTATTTT	CASSLSGGPSDTQYF
TRBV20-1	TRBJ2-1	-	many	TGCAGAGTCCCGATGAGGGCAATCTACAATGAGCAGTTCTTC	CRVPMRAIYNEQFF
TRBV4-1	TRBJ1-4	-	many	TGCGCCAGCAGCCTTGACAGGCGGGGTGAAAAACTGTTTTTT	CASSLDRRGEKLFF
TRBV7-9	TRBJ1-2	-	many	TGTGCCAGCAGCTTAGGGGAAGGAAACTATGGCTACACCTTC	CASSLGEGNYGYTF
TRBV10-2	TRBJ2-2	-	many	TGCGCCAGCAGTGAGAACGGGGGAGCTCATGACGGGGAGCTGTTTTTT	CASSENGGAHDGELFF
TRBV11-2	TRBJ2-5	-	few	TGTGCCAGCAGCAGCCGGGACCACAACCAAGAGACCCAGTACTTC	CASSSRDHNQETQYF
TRBV14	TRBJ2-2	TRBD2	many	TGTGCCAGCAGCCCGGGACTAGCGGGACCTAGGGAGCTGTTTTTT	CASSPGLAGPRELFF
TRBV7-2	TRBJ1-1	-	few	TGTGCCAGCAGCTGGGTAGCCTCGAACACTGAAGCTTTCTTT	CASSWVASNTEAFF
TRBV9	TRBJ2-1	-	few	TGTGCCAGCAGCGTAGTGCAGGACCCAACCAGGGATGAGCAGTTCTTC	CASSVVQDPTRDEQFF
TRBV28	TRBJ2-3	TRBD1	many	TGTGCCAGTGGCGTCCAGGGGGCAGATACGCAGTATTTT	CASGVQGADTQYF
TRBV3-1	TRBJ2-6	-	many	TGTGCCAGCAGCCAAGACAGCCCCTCTGGGGCCAACGTCCTGACTTTC	CASSQDSPSGANVLTF
TRBV20-1	TRBJ1-5	-	many	TGCAGTGCCCCACGGGAGCGCAATCAGCCCCAGCATTTT	CSAPRERNQPQHF
TRBV6-1	TRBJ2-2	TRBD2	many	TGTGCCAGCAGCTCAGCGGGAGTCGGTACCGGGGAGCTGTTTTTT	CASSSAGVGTGELFF
TRBV12-3/TRBV12-4	TRBJ2-7	-	many	TGTGCCAGCAGGGGGGCAGGGAGTTCCTACGAGCAGTACTTC	CASRGAGSSYEQYF